The T cell receptor beta chain under discussion was sequenced for a study of T-cell memory formation after mild COVID-19. TCRdb passed the 5' RACE reads through MiXCR, listing each CDR3 protein once. This table holds about 160,000 distinct CDR3 sequences, 31% found once. This CDR3 has 13 residues. Germline CDR1 is SGHAT and CDR2 is FQNNGV. V was clipped by 1 base and J by 4 bases, with 7 bases between them. This clonotype was seen more than once but under ten times. The V gene is TRBV11-2, the J gene TRBJ1-2; no definite D call. The receptor comes from an adult woman who had mild COVID-19 (a few samples of this study predate the infection). Cell type and time point are not known. Material for sequencing was PBMCs or a T cell subset sorted from them (not recorded which). The CDR3 DNA is TGTGCCAGCAGCTTAGCGGGAAGCTATGGCTACACCTTC. Translating it yields CASSLAGSYGYTF.